Shown below are 9 T cell receptor beta chains from a single sample sequenced in a study of T cell responses to AZD1222 COVID-19 vaccine (dated by TCRdb to the early 2020s). This sample's time point label indicates: about 28 days (+/-7) after the second vaccine dose. Libraries were made using the immunoSEQ multiplex PCR assay. What TCRdb holds here is the immuneACCESS table cut down to in-frame rearrangements. Part of the clones is not present; checked against another copy, under half of the missing clones reflect an unresolved V gene, and the others are unexplained. The sample table shows tens of thousands of clones, and around 87% are seen once. The ten largest clones represent about 12% of the sample. Specimen: peripheral blood, collected 28 days after the second AZD1222 dose. These receptors were collected from an adult who received the AZD1222 COVID-19 vaccine.

The V call is TRBV6-5, the J call TRBJ2-5; D is uncertain. The V end was cut by 7 bases, the J end by 7 bases, with 19 bases between. CDR3 length: 14 amino acids. The germline V gene has CDR1 MNHEY and CDR2 SVGAGI. The DNA of the CDR3 is TGTGCCAGCACCCCCTTGGGCCAGCGAGGGACCCAGTACTTC. It specifies CASTPLGQRGTQYF.

This rearrangement joins TRBV7-6 to TRBJ1-3; D unresolved. The CDR3 totals 15 residues. Trimming pared 5 bases from V and 0 bases from J, leaving 11 bases between. Germline values: CDR1 SGHVS, CDR2 FNYEAQ. CDR3 sequence (DNA): TGTGCCAGCAGCCCCAACCATTTCTCTGGAAACACCATATATTTT. This translates into CASSPNHFSGNTIYF.

CDR3 bases: TGTGCCAGCAGCTTACAAGCGGGGAACACAGATACGCAGTATTTT. Translated, it gives CASSLQAGNTDTQYF. This chain joins TRBV7-2 and TRBJ2-3; 7 bases are a match to TRBD2. J was trimmed by 2 bases and V by 2 bases; bases with no gene match: 4. Germline V gene data show CDR1 as SGHTA and CDR2 as FQGNSA. The CDR3 runs 15 residues.

The V call is TRBV30, the J call TRBJ1-6; 7 bases align to TRBD1. The length of the CDR3 is 13 residues. From germline, CDR1 is GTSNPN and CDR2 SVGIG (reference sequence). The junction had 4 bases not matched to a gene; V was cut back by 4 bases and J by 7 bases. The CDR3 reads CAWTTGMNSPLHF. The DNA of the CDR3 is TGTGCCTGGACGACAGGGATGAATTCACCCCTCCACTTT. The full variable domain, with the rest looked up from reference TRBV30 and TRBJ1-6, is SQTIHQWPATLVQPVGSPLSLECTVEGTSNPNLYWYRQAAGRGLQLLFYSVGIGQISSEVPQNLSASRPQDRQFILSSKKLLLSDSGFYLCAWTTGMNSPLHFGNGTRLTVT.

The V gene is TRBV5-1, the J gene TRBJ2-3; the D call may be TRBD1 or TRBD2 (5 bases each). The CDR3 is 13 amino acids. Trimming stripped 8 bases from V and 3 bases from J, with 13 bases between. Germline CDR1 and CDR2: SGHRS and YFSETQ. This chain's CDR3 is CASRRDETDTQYF. As DNA, the CDR3 is TGCGCCAGTCGACGGGACGAAACAGATACGCAGTATTTT.

V and J are TRBV4-1 and TRBJ1-1; TRBD1 might be the D (5 bases). The CDR3 consists of 14 residues. V dropped 0 bases and J dropped 8 bases, with 13 bases sitting between them. The germline CDR1 and CDR2 sequences are MGHRA and YSYEKL. The CDR3 loop reads CASSQEGGTGEAFF. In nucleotides, the CDR3 is TGCGCCAGCAGCCAAGAGGGTGGGACCGGGGAAGCTTTCTTT.

The genes are TRBV9 and TRBJ1-1; no firm D call. Germline CDR1 reads SGDLS; CDR2 reads YYNGEE. V lost 0 bases and J 4 bases, leaving 13 bases between the germline ends. The CDR3 covers 15 residues. The CDR3 sequence is CASSVVEGGGTEAFF. Written as DNA, the CDR3 is TGTGCCAGCAGCGTAGTAGAAGGAGGTGGCACTGAAGCTTTCTTT. Based on the CDR3 plus reference TRBV9 and TRBJ1-1, the full variable domain is DSGVTQTPKHLITATGQRVTLRCSPRSGDLSVYWYQQSLDQGLQFLIQYYNGEERAKGNILERFSAQQFPDLHSELNLSSLELGDSALYFCASSVVEGGGTEAFFGQGTRLTVV.

The rearrangement uses TRBV11-3 and TRBJ2-3; TRBD2 aligns across 8 bases. CDR1 and CDR2 from the germline V gene are SGHNT and YENEEA. Trimming took 2 bases from V and 9 from J; bases not matched to a gene: 10. The CDR3 contains 15 residues. The CDR3 here is CASSLISGGPSTQYF. In DNA form, the CDR3 reads TGTGCCAGCAGCTTAATCAGCGGGGGCCCCTCCACGCAGTATTTT.

V and J are TRBV7-3 and TRBJ2-1, with D perhaps matching TRBD1 or TRBD2 (5 bases each). The CDR3 sequence is 15 residues long. Per the germline V gene, CDR1 is SGHTA and CDR2 is FQGTGA. The ends were cut back, 4 bases at V and 8 bases at J, with 18 bases in the middle. The CDR3 is CASSSTGTTNDEQFF. The CDR3 DNA reads TGTGCCAGCAGCTCCACCGGGACGACCAACGATGAGCAGTTCTTC.